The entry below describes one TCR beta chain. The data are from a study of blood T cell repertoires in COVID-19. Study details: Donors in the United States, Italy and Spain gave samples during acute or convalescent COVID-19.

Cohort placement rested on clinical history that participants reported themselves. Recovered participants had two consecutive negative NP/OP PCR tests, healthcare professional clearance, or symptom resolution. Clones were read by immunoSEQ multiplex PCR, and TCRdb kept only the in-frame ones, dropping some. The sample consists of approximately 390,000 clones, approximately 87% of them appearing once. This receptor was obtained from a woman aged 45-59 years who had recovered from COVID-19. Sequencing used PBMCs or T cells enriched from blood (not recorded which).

The CDR3 nucleotides are TGTGCCAGCAGTTTATCAGGCAGAACCGGGGAGACCCAGTACTTC. Its protein is CASSLSGRTGETQYF. This chain connects TRBV27 to TRBJ2-5; D not resolved. V gave up 0 bases and J gave up 5 bases, with 13 bases separating them. The CDR3 is 15 residues long. Looked up from germline, CDR1 is MNHEY and CDR2 is SMNVEV (reference sequence).